Below, one TCR beta chain is given with its context. Its target is not known. The source of the sample is a study of post-analysis software for immune sequencing data. Study outcomes and limitations: Patients used five TRBV segments, including TRBV5-6, TRBV5-1 and TRBV20-1, more often than controls.

The CDR3 loop spans 12 amino acids. Germline V CDR1 and CDR2: DFQATT, SNEGSKA (reference sequence). Trimming took 6 bases from V and 2 from J, leaving 10 bases between them. TCR beta cDNA libraries had unique molecular identifiers. TCRdb reprocessed the PCR reads with MiXCR, giving one entry per CDR3 protein. In the table there are about 810,000 distinct CDR3 sequences, under 70% of which are singletons. The sequencing sample was made of blood. This sequence joins TRBV20-1 and TRBJ2-5, with D possibly TRBD2 on 5 matching bases. The receptor was derived from a girl aged 5-17 years with multiple sclerosis. The CDR3 region is CSAPTGQETQYF. The DNA of the CDR3 is TGCAGTGCCCCGACGGGGCAAGAGACCCAGTACTTC.